Listed below are T cell receptor beta chains from one sample, sequenced in a study of T cell changes during pregnancy in multiple sclerosis. Sequenced by immunoSEQ multiplex PCR; TCRdb stores in-frame clones only, minus some. The table records 45,000 to 60,000 clones, about 87% of them present only once. The sample in question was peripheral blood, obtained in the first trimester of pregnancy. All receptors come from a female donor with multiple sclerosis, enrolled in a pregnancy study. Both conserved end residues are part of each CDR3. Fields, in order: V gene, clone size, J gene, D gene, CDR3 protein, CDR3 DNA. A D gene is named only where the DNA matches it firmly. A row's size may be missing; if present it is once, few, many or a size class.

>TRBV4-3|-|TRBJ1-2|-
CASSQDLMTDVYGYTF
TGCGCCAGCAGCCAAGATCTAATGACAGATGTCTATGGCTACACCTTC
>TRBV27|-|TRBJ1-2|-
CASSFSLLPSYGYTF
TGTGCCAGCAGTTTCTCCCTACTCCCCTCCTATGGCTACACCTTC
>TRBV7-9|-|TRBJ2-3|-
CASSPPTSTDTQYF
TGTGCCAGCAGCCCGCCTACTAGCACAGATACGCAGTATTTT
>TRBV10-2|-|TRBJ2-1|TRBD2
CASSLRGEYNEQFF
TGCGCCAGCAGTCTGCGGGGGGAGTACAATGAGCAGTTCTTC
>TRBV2|-|TRBJ1-1|TRBD1
CASRDRGGYTEAFF
TGTGCCAGCAGAGACAGGGGCGGTTACACTGAAGCTTTCTTT
>TRBV19|-|TRBJ2-5|TRBD1
CASSTPTGGKETQYF
TGTGCCAGTAGTACCCCGACAGGGGGAAAAGAGACCCAGTACTTC
>TRBV2|-|TRBJ2-7|-
CASKGPVSYEQYF
TGTGCCAGCAAGGGGCCAGTCTCCTACGAGCAGTACTTC
>TRBV11-2|-|TRBJ2-1|-
CASSLDRDNEQFF
TGTGCCAGCAGCTTAGACAGGGACAATGAGCAGTTCTTC
>TRBV6-6|few|TRBJ1-5|TRBD1
CASSYGGTGGGQPQHF
TGTGCCAGCAGTTACGGTGGAACAGGGGGCGGACAGCCCCAGCATTTT
>TRBV25-1|-|TRBJ2-7|-
CASRRQTGGYEQYF
TGTGCCAGCCGACGACAGACCGGCGGCTACGAGCAGTACTTC
>TRBV10-3|-|TRBJ1-1|TRBD1
CAISERQGLTEAFF
TGTGCCATCAGTGAGCGACAGGGCCTCACTGAAGCTTTCTTT
>TRBV2|-|TRBJ1-3|TRBD1
CASSVVGQGAFSGNTIYF
TGTGCCAGCAGTGTAGTCGGACAGGGGGCTTTCTCTGGAAACACCATATATTTT
>TRBV5-4|-|TRBJ2-5|TRBD1
CASSPVFRGTGGKETQYF
TGTGCCAGCAGCCCAGTTTTTAGGGGGACAGGGGGCAAGGAGACCCAGTACTTC
>TRBV6-4|-|TRBJ2-3|-
CASSDPGDGNTDTQYF
TGTGCCAGCAGTGACCCAGGGGACGGAAACACAGATACGCAGTATTTT
>TRBV15|-|TRBJ2-7|-
CATSRDLDDEQYF
TGTGCCACCAGCAGAGACCTAGATGACGAGCAGTACTTC
>TRBV18|-|TRBJ2-1|TRBD2
CASSPPTSGFYNEQFF
TGTGCCAGCTCACCACCAACTAGCGGGTTCTACAATGAGCAGTTCTTC
>TRBV28|-|TRBJ2-1|-
CASSHYGAEQFF
TGTGCCAGCAGTCACTACGGCGCCGAGCAGTTCTTC
>TRBV7-9|-|TRBJ1-2|TRBD1
CASSPDRGLGYTF
TGTGCCAGCAGTCCTGACAGGGGGCTTGGCTACACCTTC
>TRBV5-1|-|TRBJ2-7|-
CASSLLGGASYEQYF
TGCGCCAGCAGCTTGCTAGGCGGTGCCTCCTACGAGCAGTACTTC
>TRBV9|-|TRBJ1-2|-
CASSDSLINYGYTF
TGTGCCAGCAGCGACAGCCTGATTAACTATGGCTACACCTTC
>TRBV11-2|-|TRBJ1-1|TRBD1
CASSPRTGMNTEAFF
TGTGCCAGCAGCCCTAGGACAGGTATGAACACTGAAGCTTTCTTT
>TRBV6-5|-|TRBJ2-7|-
CASSYVTGGSYEQYF
TGTGCCAGCAGTTACGTGACAGGAGGCTCCTACGAGCAGTACTTC
>TRBV9|once|TRBJ2-3|-
CASSVGSTQYF
TGTGCCAGCAGCGTAGGTAGTACGCAGTATTTT
>TRBV7-6|-|TRBJ2-7|TRBD1
CASSPSQTGAYEQYF
TGTGCCAGCAGCCCTTCACAAACAGGGGCCTACGAGCAGTACTTC
>TRBV6-1|few|TRBJ2-5|TRBD2
CASSETSGGQETQYF
TGTGCCAGCAGCGAGACTAGCGGGGGCCAAGAGACCCAGTACTTC
>TRBV29-1|-|TRBJ1-2|TRBD1
CSVTLGQSGGYTF
TGCAGCGTAACACTGGGACAGTCCGGAGGCTACACCTTC
>TRBV5-1|-|TRBJ1-2|-
CASSLSQRANYGYTF
TGCGCCAGCAGCTTGAGTCAGCGAGCTAACTATGGCTACACCTTC
>TRBV10-3|-|TRBJ1-2|TRBD1
CAISESGQAPNYGYTF
TGTGCCATCAGTGAGTCAGGACAGGCGCCTAACTATGGCTACACCTTC
>TRBV6-1|-|TRBJ1-1|TRBD1
CASSGTGEGASAEAFF
TGTGCCAGCAGTGGGACAGGGGAGGGTGCGTCCGCTGAAGCTTTCTTT
>TRBV6-5|-|TRBJ2-2|TRBD1
CASRWDRGTGELFF
TGTGCCAGCAGATGGGACAGGGGCACCGGGGAGCTGTTTTTT
>TRBV11-3|-|TRBJ2-1|-
CASSVTGSSYNEQFF
TGTGCCAGCAGCGTCACCGGGAGCTCCTACAATGAGCAGTTCTTC
>TRBV18|few|TRBJ1-4|TRBD1
CASSPPDRGHSEKLFF
TGTGCCAGCTCACCACCGGACAGGGGGCATAGTGAAAAACTGTTTTTT
>TRBV6-6|-|TRBJ2-7|TRBD1
CASSYTGGPYEQYF
TGTGCCAGCAGTTATACAGGGGGTCCCTACGAGCAGTACTTC
>TRBV25-1|-|TRBJ2-1|-
CASGRAGGLYNEQFF
TGTGCCAGCGGCCGCGCAGGGGGGCTCTACAATGAGCAGTTCTTC
>TRBV2|-|TRBJ1-4|-
CASTLVATNEKLFF
TGTGCCAGCACCTTAGTTGCAACTAATGAAAAACTGTTTTTT
>TRBV4-1|-|TRBJ2-1|-
CASSQVPMGGRIGEQFF
TGCGCCAGCAGCCAAGTCCCAATGGGGGGGCGCATCGGTGAGCAGTTCTTC
>TRBV15|-|TRBJ2-7|TRBD1
CATSKRQGAYEQYF
TGTGCCACCAGCAAGAGACAGGGGGCATACGAGCAGTACTTC
>TRBV9|-|TRBJ2-3|TRBD2
CASSASGTSVADTQYF
TGTGCCAGCAGCGCGTCCGGGACTAGCGTGGCAGATACGCAGTATTTT
>TRBV30|-|TRBJ1-3|TRBD1
CAWSPRRTGGNTIYF
TGTGCCTGGAGTCCCCGGCGGACAGGGGGAAACACCATATATTTT
>TRBV30|-|TRBJ1-1|TRBD1
CACHRGSTEAFF
TGTGCCTGCCACAGGGGGTCCACTGAAGCTTTCTTT
>TRBV5-5|-|TRBJ1-4|TRBD1
CASSQAGGTGGEKLFF
TGTGCCAGCAGCCAAGCAGGGGGGACAGGGGGAGAAAAACTGTTTTTT
>TRBV6-5|-|TRBJ2-5|TRBD1
CASSRTGEETQYF
TGTGCCAGCAGCCGAACAGGGGAAGAGACCCAGTACTTC
>TRBV5-1|-|TRBJ2-1|TRBD2
CASSPGLTSGGYNEQFF
TGCGCCAGCAGCCCCGGCCTGACTAGCGGGGGGTACAATGAGCAGTTCTTC
>TRBV29-1|-|TRBJ2-7|-
CSVETTGESSYEQYF
TGCAGCGTTGAGACGACAGGCGAAAGCTCCTACGAGCAGTACTTC
>TRBV27|-|TRBJ1-3|-
CASSANIDSGNTIYF
TGTGCCAGCAGTGCAAACATCGACTCTGGAAACACCATATATTTT
>TRBV29-1|-|TRBJ2-7|TRBD2
CSVQGLGPYEQYF
TGCAGCGTCCAGGGACTAGGTCCCTACGAGCAGTACTTC
>TRBV9|-|TRBJ2-5|TRBD2
CASSVGIAGGPETQYF
TGTGCCAGCAGCGTAGGAATAGCGGGGGGGCCGGAGACCCAGTACTTC
>TRBV11-1|-|TRBJ1-1|-
CASSSMVAVGTEAFF
TGTGCCAGCAGCTCAATGGTGGCGGTGGGCACTGAAGCTTTCTTT
>TRBV4-1|-|TRBJ1-5|TRBD1
CASSQTGVNQPQHF
TGCGCCAGCAGCCAAACAGGGGTAAATCAGCCCCAGCATTTT
>TRBV19|few|TRBJ1-1|TRBD1
CASRVQGANTEAFF
TGTGCCAGTAGAGTACAGGGGGCTAACACTGAAGCTTTCTTT
>TRBV21-1|-|TRBJ2-7|-
CASSKSPSGGADHEQYF
TGTGCCAGCAGCAAATCTCCTAGCGGGGGCGCCGACCACGAGCAGTACTTC
>TRBV27|once|TRBJ1-1|-
CASSLLGSGNTEAFF
TGTGCCAGCAGTTTATTGGGCAGCGGGAACACTGAAGCTTTCTTT
>TRBV7-3|-|TRBJ1-4|-
CASSPGVGEKLFF
TGTGCCAGCAGCCCGGGGGTGGGCGAAAAACTGTTTTTT
>TRBV7-9|-|TRBJ2-2|-
CASSLSRTGELFF
TGTGCCAGCAGCCTTTCACGGACCGGGGAGCTGTTTTTT